These 18 T cell receptor beta chains share one sample of origin, sequenced in a study of blood T cell repertoires in COVID-19. Method: immunoSEQ multiplex PCR; TCRdb's copy keeps in-frame clones and lacks some. The sample lists 100,000 or so clones, roughly 85% occurring once. The material sequenced was peripheral blood. The receptors here all came from a human donor in a cohort sampled during active COVID-19.

This sequence joins TRBV7-3 and TRBJ2-1; 7 nucleotides match TRBD2. V dropped 5 bases and J dropped 0; count of bases not matched to a gene: 4. CDR1 and CDR2 from the germline V gene are SGHTA and FQGTGA. The CDR3 consists of 15 residues. The CDR3 sequence is CASSRQRGSYNEQFF. The CDR3 region has the DNA TGTGCCAGCAGCCGCCAGCGGGGCTCCTACAATGAGCAGTTCTTC.

V gene TRBV6-5 combines with J gene TRBJ1-6; 7 nucleotides agree with TRBD1. V lost 5 bases and J lost 7; bases outside the gene matches: 5. Germline V gene sequence: CDR1 MNHEY, CDR2 SVGAGI. The CDR3 has 14 residues. The CDR3 loop reads CASSLRDRNSPLHF. The CDR3 nucleotides are TGTGCCAGCAGTCTCCGGGACAGAAATTCACCCCTCCACTTT.

The gene calls are TRBV5-8 and TRBJ2-7; no reliable D call. CDR3 length: 11 residues. Germline V CDR1 and CDR2: SGHTS, YDEGEE. Trimming pared 2 bases from V and 4 bases from J, leaving 4 bases between. The CDR3 region is CASSFLYEQYF. The CDR3 coding sequence is TGTGCCAGCAGCTTCCTTTACGAGCAGTACTTC.

The chain has TRBV9 and TRBJ1-3; perhaps TRBD1 as D (5 bases). CDR1 and CDR2 (germline): SGDLS, YYNGEE. With 0 bases removed from V and 2 bases from J, the gap between germline ends came to 6 bases. The CDR3 consists of 14 residues. The CDR3 bases are TGTGCCAGCAGCGTAGCAGGGACTGGAAACACCATATATTTT. Protein sequence: CASSVAGTGNTIYF.

The chain recombines TRBV7-9 with TRBJ1-3; 7 bases align to TRBD1. Germline CDR1 and CDR2: SEHNR and FQNEAQ (reference sequence). Losses at the gene ends were 2 bases for V and 0 bases for J; bases not matched to a gene: 4. This CDR3 has 16 amino acids. CDR3 in amino acids: CASSLWTGTSGNTIYF. The CDR3 DNA sequence: TGTGCCAGCAGCTTATGGACAGGAACCTCTGGAAACACCATATATTTT.

The chain recombines TRBV5-1 with TRBJ1-1, with D unclear. The germline V gene encodes CDR1 SGHRS and CDR2 YFSETQ. The CDR3 sequence is 14 residues long. V shed 7 bases and J shed 1 base, with 14 bases lying between them. The CDR3 coding sequence is TGCGCCAGCGTAGAACAGCCCTCGAACACTGAAGCTTTCTTT. Translation: CASVEQPSNTEAFF.

The chain employs TRBV5-4 and TRBJ1-5, with D hard to call. The CDR3 extends over 13 amino acids. V dropped 0 bases and J dropped 4 bases, with 5 bases sitting between them. Germline V lookup: CDR1 SGHNT, CDR2 YYREEE (reference sequence). The CDR3 bases are TGTGCCAGCAGCTTGGATCGGAATCAGCCCCAGCATTTT. Amino acid sequence: CASSLDRNQPQHF.

This chain connects TRBV5-1 to TRBJ2-1, with 8 bases fitting TRBD1. V was clipped by 4 bases and J by 2 bases; unmatched bases: 2. CDR3 size: 14 residues. The germline V gene has CDR1 SGHRS and CDR2 YFSETQ. DNA for the CDR3: TGCGCCAGCAGCCTGACAGGGGCCTACAATGAGCAGTTCTTC. Amino acid sequence: CASSLTGAYNEQFF. Supplemented by reference TRBV5-1 and TRBJ2-1, the full variable domain reads KAGVTQTPRYLIKTRGQQVTLSCSPISGHRSVSWYQQTPGQGLQFLFEYFSETQRNKGNFPGRFSGRQFSNSRSEMNVSTLELGDSALYLCASSLTGAYNEQFFGPGTRLTVL.

J is TRBJ2-3 and V is TRBV18; TRBD1 might be the D (5 bases). CDR1 is KGHSH, CDR2 LQKENI, per germline. Trimming shortened V by 3 bases and J by 0 bases, and 10 bases separated the two germline ends. The CDR3 runs to 15 residues. The CDR3 loop is CASSPTTASTDTQYF. The CDR3 DNA sequence: TGTGCCAGCTCACCCACGACAGCTAGCACAGATACGCAGTATTTT.

This clone occurred a few times. The chain is built from TRBV7-9 and TRBJ1-4, with D possibly TRBD1 on 5 matching bases. The germline V and J ends were trimmed by 3 bases and 5 bases, with 16 bases remaining between them. The germline V gene has CDR1 SEHNR and CDR2 FQNEAQ (reference sequence). This CDR3 is built from 16 residues. For the CDR3, the DNA is TGTGCCAGCAGCTTTTATTTGGGGGGTAACAATGAAAAACTGTTTTTT. Amino acid sequence: CASSFYLGGNNEKLFF.

The chain combines TRBV12-5 with TRBJ1-5; 7 nucleotides match TRBD1. J was trimmed by 4 bases and V by 3 bases; bases with no gene match: 0. The CDR3 is 13 residues long. Germline loops: CDR1 LGHNT, CDR2 FRNRAP. The CDR3 is CASGLQGNQPQHF. In DNA, the CDR3 is TGTGCTAGTGGTTTACAGGGGAATCAGCCCCAGCATTTT.

V and J are TRBV7-9 and TRBJ2-1; 9 bases align to TRBD1. Trimming took 5 bases from V and 7 from J; bases not matched to a gene: 9. Germline-derived CDR1 and CDR2 are SEHNR and FQNEAQ (reference sequence). The CDR3 runs 15 residues. CDR3 amino acids: CASSQGQGGKNEQFF. The DNA of the CDR3 is TGTGCCAGCAGCCAGGGACAGGGAGGGAAGAATGAGCAGTTCTTC. Full variable domain (missing parts from reference TRBV7-9 and TRBJ2-1): DTGVSQNPRHKITKRGQNVTFRCDPISEHNRLYWYRQTLGQGPEFLTYFQNEAQLEKSRLLSDRFSAERPKGSFSTLEIQRTEQGDSAMYLCASSQGQGGKNEQFFGPGTRLTVL.

This chain uses TRBV24-1 with TRBJ1-1; D not certain. Germline assignment: CDR1 KGHDR and CDR2 SFDVKD. The CDR3 has 13 amino acids. Trimming removed 4 bases at V and 11 bases at J, with 16 bases between. DNA for the CDR3: TGTGCCACCAGTGACACGGACGGGGTCGGGGCTTTCTTT. Its translation is CATSDTDGVGAFF.

The CDR3 loop reads CASSPDSGYQETQYF. The CDR3 DNA reads as TGTGCCAGCAGTCCCGACAGTGGGTACCAAGAGACCCAGTACTTC. The rearrangement links TRBV28 to TRBJ2-5; D is possibly TRBD1 (5 bases). From germline, CDR1 is MDHEN and CDR2 SYDVKM. V shed 5 bases and J shed 0 bases, with 13 bases lying between them. The CDR3 extends over 15 amino acids.

The chain joins TRBV4-1 to TRBJ2-5; no clear D. V lost 1 base and J 7 bases, leaving 22 bases between the germline ends. CDR1 MGHRA and CDR2 YSYEKL come from the germline V gene. This CDR3 contains 17 residues. The CDR3: CASSQGVATVSAGTQYF. The CDR3 DNA sequence: TGCGCCAGCAGCCAAGGAGTGGCCACTGTCTCCGCAGGGACCCAGTACTTC.

V gene TRBV4-1 combines with J gene TRBJ1-1; D remains ambiguous. The CDR3 is made up of 16 amino acids. Deletions cut 1 base from V and 1 base from J, with 13 bases between. CDR1 is MGHRA, CDR2 YSYEKL, per germline. For the CDR3, the DNA is TGCGCCAGCAGCCAAGGGCCGGGAGGAGCGAACACTGAAGCTTTCTTT. Protein sequence: CASSQGPGGANTEAFF.

The chain couples TRBV7-9 to TRBJ2-1, with D possibly TRBD2 on 6 matching bases. Germline CDR1 is SEHNR and CDR2 is FQNEAQ (reference sequence). The V end lost 5 bases, the J end lost 4 bases, and 18 bases lay between the germline ends. This CDR3 has 16 amino acids. The CDR3 loop reads CASSPSEPGFYNEQFF. CDR3 DNA: TGTGCCAGCAGCCCTAGCGAACCTGGGTTTTACAATGAGCAGTTCTTC.

CDR3 sequence reads: CAISESQAIEETQYF. CDR3 sequence (DNA): TGTGCCATCAGTGAGTCGCAGGCTATTGAGGAGACCCAGTACTTC. This chain connects TRBV10-3 to TRBJ2-5; no firm D call. Germline V gene data show CDR1 as ENHRY and CDR2 as SYGVKD. The V gene lost 0 bases and the J gene lost 5 bases, with 13 bases spanning the gap. This CDR3 spans 15 amino acids.